This entry concerns a single T cell receptor (beta chain). This entry comes from a study of molecular identifiers for immune sequencing clone quantification. TCRdb ran MiXCR on the PCR reads and lists one entry per CDR3 protein. The sample carries more than 550,000 distinct CDR3 sequences, less than 30% recorded once. The trim removed 8 bases at V and 2 bases at J, leaving 15 bases unmatched. In germline, CDR1 is SEHNR, CDR2 FQNEAQ (reference sequence). The CDR3 is made up of 17 amino acids. This sequence was found in a human donor in good health. Some libraries in this study had Jurkat cell RNA spiked in. Sample: naive CD8+ T cells from blood, with Jurkat cell RNA spiked in. As to subset: FACS-sorted CD8+CD4-CCR7+CD45RA+ naive T cells. The rearrangement joins TRBV7-9 to TRBJ2-3; 8 bases fit TRBD1. Here the CDR3 DNA reads TGTGCCAGCCAGCCCGCGACAGGGGATGGGGACACAGATACGCAGTATTTT. Protein: CASQPATGDGDTDTQYF. The whole variable domain, filled in from reference TRBV7-9 and TRBJ2-3, reads DTGVSQNPRHKITKRGQNVTFRCDPISEHNRLYWYRQTLGQGPEFLTYFQNEAQLEKSRLLSDRFSAERPKGSFSTLEIQRTEQGDSAMYLCASQPATGDGDTDTQYFGPGTRLTVL.